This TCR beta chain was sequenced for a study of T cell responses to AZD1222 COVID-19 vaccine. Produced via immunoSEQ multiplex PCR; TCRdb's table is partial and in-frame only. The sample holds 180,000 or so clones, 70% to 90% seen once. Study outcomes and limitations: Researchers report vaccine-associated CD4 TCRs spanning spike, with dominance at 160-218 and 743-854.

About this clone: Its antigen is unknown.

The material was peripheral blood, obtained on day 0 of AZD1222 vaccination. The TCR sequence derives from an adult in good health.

The CDR3 nucleotides read TGTGCCAGCAGCCCAACTCAGACTGCAGGGATCGAGCAGTACTTC. The encoded protein is CASSPTQTAGIEQYF. This chain uses TRBV4-2 with TRBJ2-7, with D possibly being TRBD1 (5 bases). This CDR3 contains 15 residues. The germline CDR1 and CDR2 sequences are LGHNA and YNFKEQ. V was pared by 4 bases and J by 6 bases, with 19 bases between.